This TCR beta chain was obtained from a study of human T cells and chemical hapten exposure. The sample holds many counts of this clonotype. The CDR3 runs 14 residues. The V and J ends lost 3 bases and 2 bases respectively, with 10 bases between them. Germline assignment: CDR1 SQVTM and CDR2 ANQGSEA. The time point is: pre-sensitization, week 0. Treatment of the sample: therapeutic diphenylcyclopropenone sensitization with weekly scalp DPC. TCRdb fed the RACE reads into MiXCR, producing one record per CDR3 protein. This sample has some 400,000 distinct CDR3 sequences, with approximately 5.1% found just once.

Sequences were derived from whole blood, sampled in connection with sensitization to the hapten diphenylcyclopropenone (DPC). The TCR comes from a woman aged 50 to 65 with alopecia areata. Some clones in this sample may be carry-over from other donors' samples. The chain recombines TRBV29-1 with TRBJ2-2; unclear D gene. The CDR3 loop is CSVDLGFNTGELFF. CDR3 sequence (DNA): TGCAGCGTTGACTTAGGGTTTAACACCGGGGAGCTGTTTTTT.